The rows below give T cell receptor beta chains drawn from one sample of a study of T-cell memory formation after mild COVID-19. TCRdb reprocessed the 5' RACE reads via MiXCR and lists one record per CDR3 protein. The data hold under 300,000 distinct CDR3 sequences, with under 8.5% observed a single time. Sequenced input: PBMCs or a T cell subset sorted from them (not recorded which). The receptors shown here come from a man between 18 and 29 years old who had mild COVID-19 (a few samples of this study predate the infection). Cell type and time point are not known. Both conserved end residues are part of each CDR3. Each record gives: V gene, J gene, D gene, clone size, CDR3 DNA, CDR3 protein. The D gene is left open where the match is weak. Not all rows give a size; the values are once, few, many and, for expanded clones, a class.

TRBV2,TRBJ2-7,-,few,TGTGCCAGCAGTGCGGGGGTTAGCTACGAGCAGTACTTC,CASSAGVSYEQYF
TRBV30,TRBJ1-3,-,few,TGTGCCTGGAGTGGGATATTCGAGGAAAACACCATATATTTT,CAWSGIFEENTIYF
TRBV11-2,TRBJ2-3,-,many,TGTGCCAGCCGACCCGTGGGAGATACGCAGTATTTT,CASRPVGDTQYF
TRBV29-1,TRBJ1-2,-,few,TGCAGCGTTGAAAGGGTCCAGGGTGAGGGCTACACCTTC,CSVERVQGEGYTF
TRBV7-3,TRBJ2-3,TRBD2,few,TGTGCCAGCAGCTTAAAAGCGGGGTTGGAGGCAGATACGCAGTATTTT,CASSLKAGLEADTQYF
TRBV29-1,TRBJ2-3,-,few,TGCAGCGTTGAAGAGGGGGCAACAGATACGCAGTATTTT,CSVEEGATDTQYF
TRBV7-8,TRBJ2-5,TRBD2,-,TGTGCCAGCAGCTTGGGACTAGCGGGGGACCCGTACCAAGAGACCCAGTACTTC,CASSLGLAGDPYQETQYF
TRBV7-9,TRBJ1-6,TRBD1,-,TGTGCCAGCAGCTTAGTAACGACAGGGAAGCTTGTAACCCTCCACTTT,CASSLVTTGKLVTLHF
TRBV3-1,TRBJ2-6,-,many,TGTGCCAGCAGCAGGATCTCTGGGGCCAACGTCCTGACTTTC,CASSRISGANVLTF
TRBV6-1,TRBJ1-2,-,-,TGTGCCAGCAGCGGCACTGTGGGCTACACCTTC,CASSGTVGYTF
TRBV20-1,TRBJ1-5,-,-,TGCAGTGCAACCCCCCAGGTTAGCAATCAGCCCCAGCATTTT,CSATPQVSNQPQHF
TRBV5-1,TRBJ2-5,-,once,TGCGCCAGCAGCTTGGCCCCCGGGGTGGAAGAGACCAAGTACTTC,CASSLAPGVEETKYF
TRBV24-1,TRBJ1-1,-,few,TGTGCCACCAGTGAGGTTCTGTGGAACACTGAAGCTTTCTTT,CATSEVLWNTEAFF
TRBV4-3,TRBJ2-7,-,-,TGCGCCAGCAGCCAAGAGCCGGCCGAGGGCCCCTGGTCCTACGAGCAGTACTTC,CASSQEPAEGPWSYEQYF
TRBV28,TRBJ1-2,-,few,TGTGCCAGCAGGGGAGGGAACTATGGCTACACCTTC,CASRGGNYGYTF
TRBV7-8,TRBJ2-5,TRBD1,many,TGTGCCAGCAGGGGACAGGGAAACATTCCGGAGACCCAGTACTTC,CASRGQGNIPETQYF
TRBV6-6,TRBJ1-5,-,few,TGTGCCAGCAGCCTCGACACTCAGCCCCAGCATTTT,CASSLDTQPQHF
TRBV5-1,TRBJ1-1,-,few,TGCGCCAGCAGCTCTTATTACATGAACACTGAAGCTTTCTTT,CASSSYYMNTEAFF
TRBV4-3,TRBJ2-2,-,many,TGCGCCAGCAGCCCCCCCGGCAGGGGAAACACCGGGGAGCTGTTTTTT,CASSPPGRGNTGELFF
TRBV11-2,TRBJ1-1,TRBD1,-,TGTGCCAGCAGCCCAGACAGGGTACAAGCTTTCTTT,CASSPDRVQAFF
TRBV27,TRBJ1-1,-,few,TGTGCCAGCAGATCCCGACAGGAGAACACTGAAGCTTTCTTT,CASRSRQENTEAFF
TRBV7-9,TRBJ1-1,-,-,TGTGCCAGCAGCTTTAGTCAGGTGCCCGCTGAAGCTTTCTTT,CASSFSQVPAEAFF
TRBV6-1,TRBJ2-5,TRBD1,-,TGTGCCAGCGGATCCCGGGACAGCCGTCAAGAGACCCAGTACTTC,CASGSRDSRQETQYF
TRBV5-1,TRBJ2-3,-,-,TGCGCCAGCAGCTTGGCCCCCCGACTAGATGCGGGCACAGATACGCAGTATTTT,CASSLAPRLDAGTDTQYF
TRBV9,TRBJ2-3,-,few,TGTGCCAGCAGTAATCCCGACACAGATACGCAGTATTTT,CASSNPDTDTQYF
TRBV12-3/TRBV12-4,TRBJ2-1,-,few,TGTGCCAGCAGTTTATTCAGGCAGGCGAAGTTCTTC,CASSLFRQAKFF
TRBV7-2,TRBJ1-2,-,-,TGTGCCAGCAGCTTGATAGGCCCACCGGGTGGCTACACCTTC,CASSLIGPPGGYTF
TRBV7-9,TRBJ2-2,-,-,TGTGCCAGCAGATCCGCCGGGGAGCTGTTTTTT,CASRSAGELFF
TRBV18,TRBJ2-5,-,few,TGTGCCAGCTCCCGAAACCCGGGTAACCAAGAGACCCAGTACTTC,CASSRNPGNQETQYF
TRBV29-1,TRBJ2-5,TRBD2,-,TGCAGCGTGGCAATCGGGGGGATAGAGACCCAGTACTTC,CSVAIGGIETQYF
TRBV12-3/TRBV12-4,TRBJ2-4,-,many,TGTGCCAGCAGTTTGAACAGGAAAAACATTCAGTACTTC,CASSLNRKNIQYF
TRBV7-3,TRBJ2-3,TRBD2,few,TGTGCCAGCAGCTTACGGCCAGCGGGGGCCACAGATACGCAGTATTTT,CASSLRPAGATDTQYF
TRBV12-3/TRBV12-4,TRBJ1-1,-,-,TGTGCCAGCAGCCCCGGGACACGCGAAGCTTTCTTT,CASSPGTREAFF
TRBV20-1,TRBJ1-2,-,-,TGCAGTGCGGTCCACGGGAGATATGGCTACACCTTC,CSAVHGRYGYTF
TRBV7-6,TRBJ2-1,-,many,TGTGCCAGCAGTCACCAGGAGAGCTCCTACAATGAGCAGTTCTTC,CASSHQESSYNEQFF
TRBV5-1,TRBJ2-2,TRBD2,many,TGCGCCAGCAGCGCGGGACTAGCGGGGGTCACCGGGGAGCTGTTTTTT,CASSAGLAGVTGELFF
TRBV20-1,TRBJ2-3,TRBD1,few,TGCAGTGCTAGAGAGGGGACAGGCACAGATACGCAGTATTTT,CSAREGTGTDTQYF
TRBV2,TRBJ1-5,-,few,TGTGCCAGCAGAGACCCTGGACGGGCAAATCAGCCCCAGCATTTT,CASRDPGRANQPQHF
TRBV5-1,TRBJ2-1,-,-,TGCGCCAGCAGCTTCGGAAGAGGAGAGCAGTTCTTC,CASSFGRGEQFF
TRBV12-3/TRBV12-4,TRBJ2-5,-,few,TGTGCCAGCAGTCCCACAGGGATCCGAGGGGAGACCCAGTACTTC,CASSPTGIRGETQYF
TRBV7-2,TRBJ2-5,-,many,TGTGCCAGCAGCCGTCCCGAAGGACTGCCCCGGGCCCAGTACTTC,CASSRPEGLPRAQYF
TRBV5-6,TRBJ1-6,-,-,TGTGCCAGCAGCTTGCAGGGTCTCTCCTATAATTCACCCCTCCACTTT,CASSLQGLSYNSPLHF
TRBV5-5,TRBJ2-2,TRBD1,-,TGTGCCAGCAGCTTGTACAGGGGGCTTACCGGGGAGCTGTTTTTT,CASSLYRGLTGELFF
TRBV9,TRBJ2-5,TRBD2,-,TGTGCCAGCAGCTCCAGACTAGCGGGGGCCGAGACCCAGTACTTC,CASSSRLAGAETQYF